Listed below are T cell receptor beta chains from one sample, sequenced in a study of blood T cell repertoires in COVID-19. The repertoire was sequenced with immunoSEQ multiplex PCR; TCRdb's copy has only in-frame clones and lacks some. The table lists some 400,000 clones, roughly 86% of them singletons. Input material: peripheral blood. These receptors all come from a woman aged 60-75 years with COVID-19, enrolled during active disease. The CDR3 runs from the conserved cysteine through the conserved F or W. The D gene is left open where the match is weak. Expanded clones are given a class, and other clones once, few, many or no size at all.

d_call	j_call	clone_size	v_call	cdr3_nt	cdr3_aa
NA	TRBJ2-5	once	TRBV5-1	TGCGCCAGCAAGGTGAGGGAGACCCAGTACTTC	CASKVRETQYF
TRBD1	TRBJ2-7	NA	TRBV5-6	TGTGCCAGCAGCTCAGGGAGACAGGGATTTTACGAGCAGTACTTC	CASSSGRQGFYEQYF
NA	TRBJ2-6	NA	TRBV6-5	TGTGCCAGCAGTTCCGGAGGGGTCTCTGGGGCCAACGTCCTGACTTTC	CASSSGGVSGANVLTF
NA	TRBJ1-2	NA	TRBV6-5	TGTGCCAGCAGAGGCAGGGAGGAAAACTATGGCTACACCTTC	CASRGREENYGYTF
NA	TRBJ2-3	NA	TRBV7-2	TGTGCCAGCAGCCCTAGGGGGTACCAGGCTACGGATACGCAGTATTTT	CASSPRGYQATDTQYF
NA	TRBJ1-2	few	TRBV7-9	TGTGCCAGCAGCCCCCCAGGGGATGGCTACACCTTC	CASSPPGDGYTF
NA	TRBJ2-3	NA	TRBV12-5	TGTGCTAGTGGTTATGGGGGGACCACAGATACGCAGTATTTT	CASGYGGTTDTQYF
TRBD1	TRBJ1-5	few	TRBV5-1	TGCGCCAGCAGCTTATCGGGACAGGGGAACAATCAGCCCCAGCATTTT	CASSLSGQGNNQPQHF
NA	TRBJ2-7	NA	TRBV6-5	TGTGCCAGCAGGACATCAGGCTCCTACGAGCAGTACTTC	CASRTSGSYEQYF
NA	TRBJ2-3	NA	TRBV7-5	TGTGTCAGAAGCTTAGCTCCCCGGTTAGGCGGGAGGTCAGATACGCAGTATTTT	CVRSLAPRLGGRSDTQYF
TRBD1	TRBJ1-2	NA	TRBV5-1	TGCGCCAGCAGCCCTGGGACAGCCGGGGAAGGCTACACCTTC	CASSPGTAGEGYTF
NA	TRBJ1-5	NA	TRBV7-2	TGTGCCAGCAGCTTAGCAGTCGGGACTTTCAATCAGCCCCAGCATTTT	CASSLAVGTFNQPQHF
NA	TRBJ2-7	NA	TRBV2	TGTGCCAGCAGAAAAACCGCGGGACAGACCTACGAGCAGTACTTC	CASRKTAGQTYEQYF
NA	TRBJ1-1	NA	TRBV11-2	TGTGCCAGCAGCTTCGCGATGGTCTCGGGCACTGAAGCTTTCTTT	CASSFAMVSGTEAFF
TRBD1	TRBJ2-5	NA	TRBV5-5	TGTGCCAGCAGCTGGGACAGGGGTTATTCTGGTGGGCAAGAGACCCAGTACTTC	CASSWDRGYSGGQETQYF
NA	TRBJ1-4	NA	TRBV28	TGTGCCAGCAGTCGAGGGGCGGGAAATCTGGGTGAAAAACTGTTTTTT	CASSRGAGNLGEKLFF
NA	TRBJ1-2	NA	TRBV6-5	TGTGCCAGCAGACCGGGGGAATACTATGGCTACACCTTC	CASRPGEYYGYTF
TRBD2	TRBJ2-7	NA	TRBV7-3	TGTGCCAGCAGCCTCACCGGGGGGACCTACGAGCAGTACTTC	CASSLTGGTYEQYF
NA	TRBJ1-1	NA	TRBV7-2	TGTGCCAGCAGCTTAGCCGGAGAGAACACTGAAGCTTTCTTT	CASSLAGENTEAFF
NA	TRBJ1-6	NA	TRBV5-1	TGCGCCAGCAGCCCGGGAACTGTTGACGAGTCCTATAATTCACCCCTCCACTTT	CASSPGTVDESYNSPLHF
TRBD2	TRBJ2-3	NA	TRBV11-1	TGTGCCAGCAGCTTATTCAGTGGCGGGGGGCCCGGGACGCAGTATTTT	CASSLFSGGGPGTQYF
TRBD1	TRBJ1-1	NA	TRBV30	TGTGCCACCCAGACAGGGGGAGGCCACCGAGCCACTGAAGCTTTCTTT	CATQTGGGHRATEAFF
NA	TRBJ1-1	NA	TRBV5-6	TGTGCCAGCAGCTTGGGGACAGATAACACTGAAGCTTTCTTT	CASSLGTDNTEAFF
NA	TRBJ1-2	NA	TRBV7-3	TGTGCCAGCAGCTTAAATGGTCAGAACTATGGCTACACCTTC	CASSLNGQNYGYTF
NA	TRBJ1-5	NA	TRBV6-5	TGTGCCAGCAGACCGGGGTCAGGCAATCAGCCCCAGCATTTT	CASRPGSGNQPQHF
NA	TRBJ1-1	NA	TRBV11-2	TGTGCCAGCAGCCCTCATAGGGGTGGGACAGAAGCTTTCTTT	CASSPHRGGTEAFF
NA	TRBJ2-7	NA	TRBV28	TGTGCCAGCAGGTCGGACAATTCCTACGAGCAGTACTTC	CASRSDNSYEQYF
TRBD1	TRBJ1-6	NA	TRBV10-3	TGTGCCATCAGTGCCAATCGACAGGGCTGGAATTCACCCCTCCACTTT	CAISANRQGWNSPLHF
NA	TRBJ2-7	NA	TRBV10-2	TGCGCCAGCAGTGAATTGTCCCCCAGGGGCTACGAGCAGTACTTC	CASSELSPRGYEQYF
TRBD1	TRBJ1-2	NA	TRBV27	TGTGCCAGCAGTAACAGGGGAGGTTATGGCTACACCTTC	CASSNRGGYGYTF
NA	TRBJ1-1	NA	TRBV7-2	TGTGCCAGCAGCTTAGACAAGGGGATGACTGAAGCTTTCTTT	CASSLDKGMTEAFF
TRBD1	TRBJ1-2	NA	TRBV7-2	TGTGCCAGCAGCATGGGACAGGGGTTTTTCTATGGCTACACCTTC	CASSMGQGFFYGYTF
NA	TRBJ2-7	NA	TRBV20-1	TGCAGTGCTAGTCCCGGAGGAGGCGAGCAGTACTTC	CSASPGGGEQYF
TRBD2	TRBJ2-5	NA	TRBV27	TGTGCCAGCAGTTTATCGAAGGTGACTAGCGGGGGGGCTGATCCAGCCGTGGAGACCCAGTACTTC	CASSLSKVTSGGADPAVETQYF
TRBD1	TRBJ1-1	NA	TRBV7-3	TGTGCCAGCAGCTTAATGGGACAGGGTATGGGAAAGACTGAAGCTTTCTTT	CASSLMGQGMGKTEAFF
NA	TRBJ1-2	NA	TRBV11-1	TGTGCCAGCAGCTTGGGGCAGGGCTATGGCTACACCTTC	CASSLGQGYGYTF
NA	TRBJ1-3	NA	TRBV6-1	TGTGCCAGCAGTGATGGTCAGATCTCTGGAAACACCATATATTTT	CASSDGQISGNTIYF
TRBD1	TRBJ2-7	NA	TRBV6-1	TGTGCCAGCAGTGGGGGACAGCTCACTTTCTCCTACGAGCAGTACTTC	CASSGGQLTFSYEQYF
TRBD2	TRBJ2-3	NA	TRBV10-1	TGCGCCAGCAGTGAGCCTACTAGCGGGGGGGTCCAGGATACGCAGTATTTT	CASSEPTSGGVQDTQYF
NA	TRBJ2-3	NA	TRBV5-4	TGTGCCAGCAGCTCGCCGACTGGGTTAAGCACAGATACGCAGTATTTT	CASSSPTGLSTDTQYF
NA	TRBJ1-5	once	TRBV6-1	TGTGCCAGCAGTGAAGGGCAGGGGAGTCAGCCCCAGCATTTT	CASSEGQGSQPQHF
NA	TRBJ1-5	NA	TRBV19	TGTGCCAGTACGCTTCTAGGCGATCAGCCCCAGCATTTT	CASTLLGDQPQHF
NA	TRBJ2-2	few	TRBV18	TGTGCCAGCTCACTCTCGTCCGGGGAGCTGTTTTTT	CASSLSSGELFF
TRBD2	TRBJ2-3	NA	TRBV4-2	TGTGCCAGCAGCCAAGATAGCGGGTTCACAGATACGCAGTATTTT	CASSQDSGFTDTQYF
TRBD1	TRBJ1-3	NA	TRBV6-5	TGTGCCAGCAGAACGACAGGGGACTCTGGAAACACCATATATTTT	CASRTTGDSGNTIYF
NA	TRBJ1-4	NA	TRBV19	TGTGCCAGTAGTATTCGTTCGCGAGCGACTAATGAAAAACTGTTTTTT	CASSIRSRATNEKLFF
TRBD1	TRBJ2-1	NA	TRBV7-2	TGTGCCAGCAGCCCTCCGGGACAGACACTTCGGGAGCAGTTCTTC	CASSPPGQTLREQFF
TRBD1	TRBJ1-2	NA	TRBV19	TGTGCCAGTAGCACCCCAGGGGGGCCCTATGGCTACACCTTC	CASSTPGGPYGYTF
NA	TRBJ1-1	NA	TRBV18	TGTGCCAGTACAATGGACACTGAAGCTTTCTTT	CASTMDTEAFF
TRBD1	TRBJ1-4	once	TRBV7-2	TGTGCCAGCAGCATTCCCGGACAGGGGAGGGAAAAACTGTTTTTT	CASSIPGQGREKLFF
NA	TRBJ1-2	NA	TRBV18	TGTGCCAGCTCAAGAGAGACAGGAGGCGACTATGGCTACACCTTC	CASSRETGGDYGYTF
TRBD1	TRBJ1-1	NA	TRBV4-2	TGTGCCAGCAGCCGCGAACCCGGGGACAGTGAAGCTTTCTTT	CASSREPGDSEAFF
TRBD2	TRBJ2-5	once	TRBV9	TGTGCCAGCAGCGTAGTAGCGGGGGGGCGCGAGACCCAGTACTTC	CASSVVAGGRETQYF
NA	TRBJ2-3	NA	TRBV6-5	TGTGCCAGCAGTTACGCGGGGGCCAACACAGATACGCAGTATTTT	CASSYAGANTDTQYF
NA	TRBJ1-2	NA	TRBV18	TGTGCCAGCTCACCACGGGGCGCTGATCCTTCTGGCTACACCTTC	CASSPRGADPSGYTF
TRBD1	TRBJ1-4	NA	TRBV7-9	TGTGCCAGCAGCCTACATACAGGGGTCGGGGAAAAACTGTTTTTT	CASSLHTGVGEKLFF
TRBD2	TRBJ2-1	NA	TRBV5-1	TGCGCCAGCAGCTTGGGGCAACCGGGACTAGCGGGGTTGGAGTTCTTC	CASSLGQPGLAGLEFF
NA	TRBJ2-7	few	TRBV7-3	TGTGCCAGCAGCTTTCAGGACAGCTACGAGCAGTACTTC	CASSFQDSYEQYF
NA	TRBJ1-5	NA	TRBV6-5	TGTGCCAGCAGTTACTCCCCCGGTGCGTCCCAGCCCCAGCATTTT	CASSYSPGASQPQHF